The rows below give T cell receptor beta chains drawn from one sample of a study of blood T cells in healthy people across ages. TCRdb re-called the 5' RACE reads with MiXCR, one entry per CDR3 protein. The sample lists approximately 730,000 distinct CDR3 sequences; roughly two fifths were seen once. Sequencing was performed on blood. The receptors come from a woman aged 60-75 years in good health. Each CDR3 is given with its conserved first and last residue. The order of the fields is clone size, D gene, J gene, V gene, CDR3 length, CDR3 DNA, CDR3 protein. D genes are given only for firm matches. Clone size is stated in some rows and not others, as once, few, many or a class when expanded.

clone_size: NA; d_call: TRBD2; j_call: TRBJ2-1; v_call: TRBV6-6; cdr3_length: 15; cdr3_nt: TGTGCCAGCAGTTACTTAGCGGGAGGGAAGAATGAGCAGTTCTTC; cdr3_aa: CASSYLAGGKNEQFF
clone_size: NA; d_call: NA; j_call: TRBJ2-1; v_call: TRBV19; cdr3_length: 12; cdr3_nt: TGTGCCAGTGGGCCTTTAAGCAATGAGCAGTTCTTC; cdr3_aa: CASGPLSNEQFF
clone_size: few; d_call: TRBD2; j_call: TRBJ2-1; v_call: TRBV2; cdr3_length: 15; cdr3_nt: TGTGCCAGCAGTACAACCGGGACTAGCGGTACAGGGCAGTTCTTC; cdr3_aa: CASSTTGTSGTGQFF
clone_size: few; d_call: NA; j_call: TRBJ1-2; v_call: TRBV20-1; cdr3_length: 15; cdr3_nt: TGCAGTGCTCCGCCCGGGGGAACAAATAACTATGGCTACACCTTC; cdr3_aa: CSAPPGGTNNYGYTF
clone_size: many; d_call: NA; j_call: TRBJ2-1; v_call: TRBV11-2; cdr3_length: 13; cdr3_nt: TGTGCCAGCAGCCCGGGACTCAACAATGAGCAGTTCTTC; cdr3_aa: CASSPGLNNEQFF
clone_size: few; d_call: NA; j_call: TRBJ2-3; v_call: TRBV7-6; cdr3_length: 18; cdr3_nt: TGTGCCAGCAGCTTAGGAAAGTCGGCGACGTCACCGTGGGATACGCAGTATTTT; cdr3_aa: CASSLGKSATSPWDTQYF
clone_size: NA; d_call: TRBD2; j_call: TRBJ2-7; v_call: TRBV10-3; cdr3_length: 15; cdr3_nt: TGTGCCATCAGTGAACCACTAGCGGGAGTAGGAGAGCAGTACTTC; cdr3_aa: CAISEPLAGVGEQYF
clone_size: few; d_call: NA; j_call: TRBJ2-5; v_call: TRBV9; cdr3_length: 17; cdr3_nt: TGTGCCAGCAGCGTAGCCCCCGCGATTGGCGGGCGGGAGACCCAGTACTTC; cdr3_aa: CASSVAPAIGGRETQYF
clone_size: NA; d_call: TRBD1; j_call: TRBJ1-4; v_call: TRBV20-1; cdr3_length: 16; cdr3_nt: TGCAGTGCTCGGACAGGAGGATCTCTCCGGCTTGAAAAACTGTTTTTT; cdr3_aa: CSARTGGSLRLEKLFF
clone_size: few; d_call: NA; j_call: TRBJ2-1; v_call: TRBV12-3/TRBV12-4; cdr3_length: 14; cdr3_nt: TGTGCCAGCAGTTTACAGCCGGAATACAATGAGCAGTTCTTC; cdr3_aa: CASSLQPEYNEQFF
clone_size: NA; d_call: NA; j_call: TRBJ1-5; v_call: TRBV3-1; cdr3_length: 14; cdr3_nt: TGTGCCAGCAGCCAAGATTATAGCAATCAGCCCCAGCATTTT; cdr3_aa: CASSQDYSNQPQHF
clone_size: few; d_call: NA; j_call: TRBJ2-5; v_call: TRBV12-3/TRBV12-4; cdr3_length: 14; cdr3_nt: TGTGCCAGCAGCCCCAGGGACCATCAAGAGACCCAGTACTTC; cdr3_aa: CASSPRDHQETQYF
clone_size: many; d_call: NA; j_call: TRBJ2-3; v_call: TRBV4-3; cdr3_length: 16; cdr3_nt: TGCGCCAGCAGCCAAGATCTAGCCAGGAGCACAGATACGCAGTATTTT; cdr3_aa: CASSQDLARSTDTQYF
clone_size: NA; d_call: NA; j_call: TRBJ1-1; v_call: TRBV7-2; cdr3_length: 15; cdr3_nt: TGTGCCAGCAGCTCAGCACGGCAGAGGAACACTGAAGCTTTCTTT; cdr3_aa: CASSSARQRNTEAFF
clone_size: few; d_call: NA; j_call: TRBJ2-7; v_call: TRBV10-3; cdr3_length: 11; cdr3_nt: TGTGCCATCGCCAGGGGTGACGAGCAGTACTTC; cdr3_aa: CAIARGDEQYF
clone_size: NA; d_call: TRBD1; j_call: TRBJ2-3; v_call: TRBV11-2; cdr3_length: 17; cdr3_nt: TGTGCCAGCAGCCCCCTCATGGGACAGGGAAGCACAGATACGCAGTATTTT; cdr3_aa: CASSPLMGQGSTDTQYF
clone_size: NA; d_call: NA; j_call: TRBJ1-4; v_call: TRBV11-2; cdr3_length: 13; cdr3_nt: TGTGCCAGCAGCTTAGCAGTAAATGAAAAACTGTTTTTT; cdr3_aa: CASSLAVNEKLFF
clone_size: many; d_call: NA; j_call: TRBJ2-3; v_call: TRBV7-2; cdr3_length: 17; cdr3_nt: TGTGCCAGCAGCTTAGTAGGGGGAGGACTTAGCACAGATACGCAGTATTTT; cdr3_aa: CASSLVGGGLSTDTQYF
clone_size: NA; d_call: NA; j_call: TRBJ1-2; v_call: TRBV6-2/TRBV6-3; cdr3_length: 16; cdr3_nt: TGTGCCAGCAGTTACTCGCTCGCCAGCCTTATCTATGGCTACACCTTC; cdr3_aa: CASSYSLASLIYGYTF
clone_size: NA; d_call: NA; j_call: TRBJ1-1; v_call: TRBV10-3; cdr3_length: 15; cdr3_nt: TGTGCCATCAGTGGACCACAGGAAACCTCCACTGAGGCTTTCTTT; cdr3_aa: CAISGPQETSTEAFF
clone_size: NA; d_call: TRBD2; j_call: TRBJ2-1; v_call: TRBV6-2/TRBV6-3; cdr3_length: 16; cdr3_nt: TGTGCCAGCAGAATCGGACTAGCGGGAACCTACAATGAGCAGTTCTTC; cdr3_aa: CASRIGLAGTYNEQFF
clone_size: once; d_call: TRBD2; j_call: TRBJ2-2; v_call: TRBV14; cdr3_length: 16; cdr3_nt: TGTGCCAGCAGCCGACTAGCGGGTTTTAACACCGGGGAGCTGTTTTTT; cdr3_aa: CASSRLAGFNTGELFF
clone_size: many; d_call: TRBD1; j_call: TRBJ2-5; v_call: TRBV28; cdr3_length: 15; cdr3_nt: TGTGCCAGCAGTTTATACGGACAGGGGGGTAAGACCCAGTACTTC; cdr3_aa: CASSLYGQGGKTQYF
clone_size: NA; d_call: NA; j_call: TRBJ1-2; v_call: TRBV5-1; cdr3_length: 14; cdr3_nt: TGCGCCAGCAGCGCGGGACTTTCTAACTATGGCTACACCTTC; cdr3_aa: CASSAGLSNYGYTF
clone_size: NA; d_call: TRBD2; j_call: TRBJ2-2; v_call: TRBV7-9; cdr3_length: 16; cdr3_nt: TGTGCCAGCAGTCCCCGTAGCGGGGGGCGTACCGGGGAGCTGTTTTTT; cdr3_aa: CASSPRSGGRTGELFF
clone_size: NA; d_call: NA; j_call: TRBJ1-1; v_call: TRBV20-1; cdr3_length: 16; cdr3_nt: TGCAGTGCTAGAATGGTCCGGGACCCCGGGAACACTGAAGCTTTCTTT; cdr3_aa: CSARMVRDPGNTEAFF
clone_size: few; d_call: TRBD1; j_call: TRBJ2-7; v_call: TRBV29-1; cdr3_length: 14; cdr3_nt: TGCAGCGCTGCGGGACAGGCTAACTCCTACGAGCAGTACTTC; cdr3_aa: CSAAGQANSYEQYF
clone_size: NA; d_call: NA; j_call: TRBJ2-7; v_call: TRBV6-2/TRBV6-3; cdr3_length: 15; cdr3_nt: TGTGCCAGCAGACGCAGCGGGTCCAGTTCCTACGAGCAGTACTTC; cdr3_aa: CASRRSGSSSYEQYF
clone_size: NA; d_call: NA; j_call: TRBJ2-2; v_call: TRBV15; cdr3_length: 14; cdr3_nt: TGTGCCACCCGAGATACCGGGAACACCGGGGAGCTGTTTTTT; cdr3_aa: CATRDTGNTGELFF
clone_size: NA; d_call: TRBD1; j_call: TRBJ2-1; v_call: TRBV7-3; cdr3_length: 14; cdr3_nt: TGTGCCAGCAGCGTACAGGGGGCGGGTAATGAGCAGTTCTTC; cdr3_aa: CASSVQGAGNEQFF
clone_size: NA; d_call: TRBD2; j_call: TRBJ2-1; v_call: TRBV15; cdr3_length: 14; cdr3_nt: TGTGCCACCAGCACCGTAGCGGGAGGCCTAACGCAGTTCTTC; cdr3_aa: CATSTVAGGLTQFF
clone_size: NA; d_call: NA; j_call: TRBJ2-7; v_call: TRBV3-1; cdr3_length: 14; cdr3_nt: TGTGCCAGCAGCCAATCTAGGAGCTCCTACGAGCAGTACTTC; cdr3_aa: CASSQSRSSYEQYF
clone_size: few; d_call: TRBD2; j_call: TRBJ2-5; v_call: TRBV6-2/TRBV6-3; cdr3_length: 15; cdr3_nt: TGTGCCATCCGAGATAGCGGGGGGCACGGGGAGACCCAGTACTTC; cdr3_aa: CAIRDSGGHGETQYF
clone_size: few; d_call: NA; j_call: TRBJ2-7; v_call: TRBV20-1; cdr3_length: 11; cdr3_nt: TGCAGTGCTAGGGGCCGGAGTGAGCAGTACTTC; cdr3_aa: CSARGRSEQYF
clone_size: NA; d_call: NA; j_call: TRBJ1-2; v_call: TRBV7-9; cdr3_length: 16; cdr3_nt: TGTGCCAGCAGCCAACAAGTGGGGATATCAAACTATGGCTACACCTTC; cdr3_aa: CASSQQVGISNYGYTF
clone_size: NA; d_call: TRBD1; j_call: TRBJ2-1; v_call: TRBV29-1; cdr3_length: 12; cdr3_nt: TGCAGCGGGCAAACAGGGGCAAATGAGCAGTTCTTC; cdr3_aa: CSGQTGANEQFF
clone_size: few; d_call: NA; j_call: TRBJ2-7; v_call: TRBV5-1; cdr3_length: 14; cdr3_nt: TGCGCCAGCAGCTTCTTCCCGGGGGTCTACGAGCAGTACTTC; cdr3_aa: CASSFFPGVYEQYF
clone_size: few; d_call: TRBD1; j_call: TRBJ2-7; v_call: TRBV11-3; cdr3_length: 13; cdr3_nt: TGTGCCAGCAGCACAGGGGAAGAATCCGAGCAGTACTTC; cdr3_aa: CASSTGEESEQYF
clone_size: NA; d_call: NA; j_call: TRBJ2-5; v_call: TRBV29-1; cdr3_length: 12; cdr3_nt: TGCAGCGTGGCCGCAGACAAAGAGACCCAGTACTTC; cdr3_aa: CSVAADKETQYF
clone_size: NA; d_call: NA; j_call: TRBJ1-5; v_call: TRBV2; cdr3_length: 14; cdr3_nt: TGTGCCAGCAGTGAACGGGAATTCAATCAGCCCCAGCATTTT; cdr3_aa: CASSEREFNQPQHF
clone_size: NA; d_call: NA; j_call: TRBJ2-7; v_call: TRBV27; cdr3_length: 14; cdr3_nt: TGTGCCAGAAGCCCAGGGACTTCCCCCTACGAGCAGTACTTC; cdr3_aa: CARSPGTSPYEQYF
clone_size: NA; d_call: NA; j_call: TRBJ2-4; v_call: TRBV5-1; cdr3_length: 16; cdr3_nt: TGCGCCAGCAGCTTGTGGTATCGGCAGGCCAAAAACATTCAGTACTTC; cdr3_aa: CASSLWYRQAKNIQYF